There are a few counts of the clone carrying this TCR beta chain. The target antigen is unknown. Researchers amplified the TCR beta CDR3 regions from RNA transcripts. First-round RT-PCR targeting the TCR CDR3 was performed with the HTBI primer set. TCRdb fed the multiplex PCR reads into MiXCR, producing one record per CDR3 protein. The table has approximately 740,000 distinct CDR3 sequences, around 15% seen once; the top ten hold 10%. Graves' hyperthyroidism was deemed stable absent ophthalmopathy progression within 18 months. The sample is drawn from a study of T cells in Graves' hyperthyroidism and ophthalmopathy. As for the study in general: Once the initial diagnosis was made, peripheral blood was obtained before any treatment. General study points: Ophthalmopathy got predicted by the model a median roughly 6.1 months before its onset. Ophthalmopathy and stable hyperthyroidism were separated by a 13 V-J model.

The TCR sequence derives from a woman under 30 with Graves' hyperthyroidism. The sequencing input was blood.

The CDR3 DNA reads as TGTGCTAGTGGTTTGATCCCGGGACTAGGGGACGGGGAGCTGTTTTTT. It encodes CASGLIPGLGDGELFF. The chain carries TRBV12-5 and TRBJ2-2; TRBD2 agrees at 8 bases. Looked up from germline, CDR1 is LGHNT and CDR2 is FRNRAP. The CDR3 sequence is 16 residues long. The junction had 9 bases not matched to a gene; V was cut back by 2 bases and J by 7 bases.